A single sample gave rise to the 25 T cell receptor beta chains below, sequenced in a study of blood T cell repertoires in COVID-19. Some clones are missing from TCRdb's copy, which holds only in-frame ones; the method was immunoSEQ multiplex PCR. Of 100,000 to 150,000 clones detected, 75% to 85% appear once; the ten largest clones hold 3.5% to 4%. The sample taken for sequencing was peripheral blood. The receptors were sampled from a woman between 50 and 59 years old with acute or convalescent COVID-19.

The chain recombines TRBV7-9 with TRBJ1-2; no definite D call. Germline-derived CDR1 and CDR2 are SEHNR and FQNEAQ (reference sequence). Deletions cut 5 bases from V and 4 bases from J, with 14 bases between. CDR3 length equals 14 residues. CDR3 region: CASSPVADIYGYTF. CDR3 nucleotides: TGTGCCAGCAGCCCCGTAGCCGATATCTATGGCTACACCTTC.

This clone was found once. The gene calls are TRBV9 and TRBJ1-3; a weak D match, TRBD1 (6 bases). This CDR3 spans 16 amino acids. V was cut by 3 bases and J by 2 bases, with 15 bases left in between. CDR1 is SGDLS, CDR2 YYNGEE, per germline. The CDR3, as DNA: TGTGCCAGCAGCGCAAGACAGGTTCTTGCTGGAAACACCATATATTTT. It is translated as CASSARQVLAGNTIYF.

As to this clone: A junction boundary mismatches the germline segment, possibly from a read error. The rearrangement uses TRBV3-1 (or the pseudogene TRBV3-2) and TRBJ2-7, with D unresolved. Germline CDR1 reads LGHDT; CDR2 reads YNNKEL (reference sequence). This CDR3 is built from 12 residues. In DNA form, the CDR3 reads TGTGCCAGCAGCCAAGTGTCCTCCGAGCAGTACTTC. Its protein is CASSQVSSEQYF.

The rearrangement uses TRBV7-8 and TRBJ2-1, with unresolved D. Per germline, CDR1 SGHVS and CDR2 FQNEAQ. CDR3 length: 17 amino acids. Trimming left V 4 bases short and J 0 bases short, with 16 bases between. The CDR3 region is CASSSKSLLSSYNEQFF. The DNA of the CDR3 is TGTGCCAGCAGCTCGAAATCCTTACTGAGCTCCTACAATGAGCAGTTCTTC.

This chain connects TRBV9 to TRBJ1-3; D remains unclear. Germline V CDR1 and CDR2: SGDLS, YYNGEE. The V end lost 1 base, the J end lost 3 bases, and 14 bases lay between the germline ends. The CDR3 sequence is 16 residues long. CDR3 bases: TGTGCCAGCAGCGTACATACTCAGCGGGGTGGAAACACCATATATTTT. Protein: CASSVHTQRGGNTIYF.

The chain carries TRBV4-2 and TRBJ1-4; D not resolved. CDR3 length equals 17 residues. V was trimmed by 4 bases and J by 0 bases, leaving 15 bases between them. Germline values: CDR1 LGHNA, CDR2 YNFKEQ. The CDR3 DNA reads TGTGCCAGCAGCCCACGAATACAGATTGCAACTAATGAAAAACTGTTTTTT. It specifies CASSPRIQIATNEKLFF.

The CDR3 reads CASSLSLAGYVEQYF. The CDR3 DNA is TGTGCCAGCAGCTTGTCCTTGGCAGGGTATGTCGAGCAGTACTTC. The chain recombines TRBV5-6 with TRBJ2-7; D is perhaps TRBD1 (5 bases). V lost 1 base to trimming and J lost 6 bases, with 17 bases between them. This CDR3 region has 15 residues. The V gene's germline CDR1 is SGHDT and CDR2 YYEEEE. Full variable domain (outside the CDR3, taken from reference TRBV5-6 and TRBJ2-7): DAGVTQSPTHLIKTRGQQVTLRCSPKSGHDTVSWYQQALGQGPQFIFQYYEEEERQRGNFPDRFSGHQFPNYSSELNVNALLLGDSALYLCASSLSLAGYVEQYFGPGTRLTVT.

V is TRBV10-2 and J is TRBJ1-3; D is undetermined. CDR3 size: 15 residues. V lost 2 bases to trimming and J lost 0 bases, with 8 bases between them. The germline gives CDR1 WSHSY, CDR2 SAAADI. The CDR3 loop is CASSERRVSGNTIYF. The CDR3 region has the DNA TGCGCCAGCAGTGAGCGTAGAGTCTCTGGAAACACCATATATTTT.

CDR3 protein: CASSLQGLVDGYTF. Written as DNA, the CDR3 is TGTGCCAGCTCCCTTCAGGGACTTGTCGATGGCTACACCTTC. The gene calls are TRBV2 and TRBJ1-2; TRBD1 is a possible D gene (5 bases). The germline gives CDR1 SNHLY, CDR2 FYNNEI. CDR3 length: 14 residues. Trimming pared 8 bases from V and 6 bases from J, leaving 19 bases between.

V gene TRBV14 combines with J gene TRBJ2-7; D not certain. The CDR3 extends over 12 amino acids. Germline CDR1 SGHDN, CDR2 FVKESK. Trimming stripped 1 base from V and 10 bases from J, with 11 bases between. For the CDR3, the DNA is TGTGCCAGCAGCCAAGTCGAGACTTTTCAGTACTTC. Translated, it gives CASSQVETFQYF.

The chain links TRBV18 to TRBJ2-2; 9 bases fit TRBD1. This CDR3 contains 15 residues. The junction had 5 bases not matched to a gene; V was cut back by 5 bases and J by 4 bases. Germline lookup yields CDR1 KGHSH and CDR2 LQKENI. The CDR3 loop is CASSSRDRVTGELFF. CDR3 DNA: TGTGCCAGCTCATCCCGGGACAGGGTCACCGGGGAGCTGTTTTTT.

This rearrangement joins TRBV6-1 to TRBJ2-1, with unresolved D. This CDR3 comprises 13 residues. CDR1 and CDR2 (germline): MNHNS, SASEGT. V dropped 3 bases and J dropped 5 bases, with 8 bases sitting between them. CDR3 sequence reads: CASSDAADNEQFF. The CDR3 region has the DNA TGTGCCAGCAGTGACGCGGCTGACAATGAGCAGTTCTTC.

The gene calls are TRBV5-1 and TRBJ1-1, with no clear D. Germline-derived CDR1 and CDR2 are SGHRS and YFSETQ. The CDR3 runs 17 residues. Trimming took off 2 bases at V and 1 base at J, with 18 bases between the two ends. CDR3 nucleotide sequence: TGCGCCAGCAGCTTACGCCCTGGCGGTGGATGGAACACTGAAGCTTTCTTT. Its protein product is CASSLRPGGGWNTEAFF.

This chain connects TRBV7-9 to TRBJ2-7, with 8 nucleotides matching TRBD1. The germline V gene encodes CDR1 SEHNR and CDR2 FQNEAQ (reference sequence). The CDR3 runs 13 residues. With 5 bases clipped from V and 1 base from J, the junction kept 1 base outside the gene matches. The CDR3 reads CASSRQGSYEQYF. CDR3 in DNA: TGTGCCAGCAGCCGACAGGGGTCCTACGAGCAGTACTTC.

V is TRBV3-1 (or the pseudogene TRBV3-2) and J is TRBJ1-1; 7 bases align to TRBD1. V lost 4 bases, J lost 2 bases, and 10 bases stayed unmatched. The CDR3 loop spans 16 amino acids. CDR1 is LGHDT and CDR2 is YNNKEL in the germline V gene (reference sequence). The CDR3 DNA follows: TGTGCCAGCAGCCCGCCTACAGGGGCAACAAACACTGAAGCTTTCTTT. Translation gives CASSPPTGATNTEAFF.

The chain carries TRBV2 and TRBJ2-5, with a tentative D call TRBD1 (5 bases). Looked up from germline, CDR1 is SNHLY and CDR2 is FYNNEI. This CDR3 is 12 amino acids long. V was cut by 6 bases and J by 1 base, with 6 bases left in between. The DNA of the CDR3 is TGTGCCAGCAGGACAGTCCAAGAGACCCAGTACTTC. Protein sequence: CASRTVQETQYF. Full variable domain (rest looked up from reference TRBV2 and TRBJ2-5): EPEVTQTPSHQVTQMGQEVILRCVPISNHLYFYWYRQILGQKVEFLVSFYNNEISEKSEIFDDQFSVERPDGSNFTLKIRSTKLEDSAMYFCASRTVQETQYFGPGTRLLVL.

The gene calls are TRBV3-1 (or the pseudogene TRBV3-2) and TRBJ1-3; D uncertain. V was pared by 7 bases and J by 8 bases, with 12 bases between. CDR1 is LGHDT and CDR2 is YNNKEL in the germline V gene (reference sequence). CDR3 size: 12 residues. Here the CDR3 reads CASTKFPDTIYF. The CDR3 nucleotides are TGTGCCAGCACCAAATTTCCGGACACCATATATTTT.

The gene calls are TRBV2 and TRBJ1-6; a weak D match, TRBD1 (5 bases). The germline gives CDR1 SNHLY, CDR2 FYNNEI. This CDR3 comprises 13 residues. V gave up 7 bases and J gave up 4 bases, with 8 bases separating them. CDR3 in amino acids: CASMEGYNSPLHF. Written as DNA, the CDR3 is TGTGCCAGCATGGAGGGGTATAATTCACCCCTCCACTTT.

This clone has just one count. At one end the junction does not follow the germline gene, possibly because of a read error. In nucleotides, the CDR3 is TGTGCCAGCACTCGGATTGCCCCTAGCAGAGATACGCAGTATTTT. Translating gives CASTRIAPSRDTQYF. The gene calls are TRBV6-6 and TRBJ2-3, with D perhaps matching TRBD2 (5 bases). The CDR3 length is 15 residues. Germline assignment: CDR1 MNHNY and CDR2 SVGAGI (reference sequence).

V and J are TRBV9 and TRBJ2-3; 12 bases agree with TRBD2. CDR1 is SGDLS, CDR2 YYNGEE, per germline. The V and J ends lost 3 bases and 2 bases, in that order; junction bases with no gene match: 7. This CDR3 region has 17 residues. The CDR3 sequence is CASSARGTSGYTDTQYF. CDR3 bases: TGTGCCAGCAGCGCCAGAGGGACTAGCGGGTACACAGATACGCAGTATTTT.

This clone has only one observation. The chain is built from TRBV20-1 and TRBJ2-6; the match to TRBD1 covers 7 bases. Germline lookup yields CDR1 DFQATT and CDR2 SNEGSKA (reference sequence). After removal of 3 bases from V and 2 bases from J, the junction contained 4 bases not matched to a gene. This CDR3 region has 15 residues. The CDR3 DNA reads TGCAGTGCTAGTGGTACAGGGGCTGGGGCCAACGTCCTGACTTTC. This sequence encodes CSASGTGAGANVLTF.

CDR3 sequence: CAIERESTGANVLTF. CDR3 DNA sequence: TGTGCCATCGAGCGGGAGTCCACTGGGGCCAACGTCCTGACTTTC. The chain has TRBV2 and TRBJ2-6; 8 bases line up with TRBD2. Germline V CDR1 and CDR2: SNHLY, FYNNEI. Unmatched junction bases numbered 7, after V lost 10 bases and J lost 2 bases. The CDR3 totals 15 residues.

The gene calls are TRBV6-6 and TRBJ1-1; 9 bases fit TRBD1. The trim removed 6 bases at V and 6 bases at J, leaving 8 bases unmatched. CDR3 length: 14 amino acids. CDR1 MNHNY and CDR2 SVGAGI come from the germline V gene (reference sequence). The DNA of the CDR3 is TGTGCCAGCAGAACGACAGGGGGAAGCGCTGAAGCTTTCTTT. Protein: CASRTTGGSAEAFF.

The J gene is TRBJ2-7, the V gene TRBV28, with 8 bases aligning to TRBD1. Per germline, CDR1 MDHEN and CDR2 SYDVKM. This CDR3 is built from 14 residues. V was clipped by 5 bases and J by 2 bases; unmatched bases: 5. The CDR3 DNA reads as TGTGCCAGCAGTCACCCGGGACAGGCCTACGAGCAGTACTTC. It yields the protein CASSHPGQAYEQYF.

This chain uses TRBV2 with TRBJ1-5, with D unclear. V dropped 7 bases and J dropped 4 bases, with 11 bases sitting between them. The CDR3 length is 13 residues. Germline CDR1 reads SNHLY; CDR2 reads FYNNEI. The CDR3 sequence: CASTPQSNQPQHF. The CDR3 DNA follows: TGTGCCAGCACGCCGCAGTCTAATCAGCCCCAGCATTTT.